These 22 T cell receptor beta chains were all obtained from the same sample, sequenced in a study of T cell responses to AZD1222 COVID-19 vaccine. Profiled with immunoSEQ multiplex PCR; TCRdb holds only in-frame clones, not every one. The table lists approximately 120,000 clones, roughly 85% of them singletons. Here the sequenced sample was peripheral blood, taken 28 days after the second AZD1222 dose. The receptor set was obtained from an adult who received the AZD1222 COVID-19 vaccine.

This chain links TRBV7-2 with TRBJ1-2; TRBD1 is a possible D gene (5 bases). CDR1 and CDR2 (germline): SGHTA, FQGNSA. The CDR3 extends over 16 amino acids. V lost 5 bases to trimming and J lost 0 bases, with 16 bases between them. The CDR3 is CASSPGGTPANYGYTF. The DNA of the CDR3 is TGTGCCAGCAGCCCCGGGGGGACGCCTGCTAACTATGGCTACACCTTC.

The CDR3 nucleotides read TGTGCCAGCACCTGGGGGGACAGGGCCATCTATGGCTACACCTTC. This codes for CASTWGDRAIYGYTF. The chain links TRBV6-6 to TRBJ1-2, with 9 bases aligning to TRBD1. Germline-derived CDR1 and CDR2 are MNHNY and SVGAGI (reference sequence). The CDR3 length is 15 residues. J was trimmed by 4 bases and V by 7 bases; bases with no gene match: 10.

The chain links TRBV5-1 to TRBJ2-7, with 7 bases matching TRBD2. The CDR3 loop spans 15 amino acids. Germline V gives CDR1 SGHRS, CDR2 YFSETQ. J was trimmed by 0 bases and V by 4 bases; bases with no gene match: 7. The DNA for the CDR3 is TGCGCCAGCAGCCGGGGGAGCGGGGACTCCTACGAGCAGTACTTC. Residues: CASSRGSGDSYEQYF.

The chain carries TRBV28 and TRBJ1-5, with no clear D. This CDR3 region has 14 residues. In germline, CDR1 is MDHEN, CDR2 SYDVKM. V lost 5 bases, J lost 9 bases, and 17 bases lay in between. The CDR3: CASSVDGAHRPQHF. The CDR3 nucleotides are TGTGCCAGCAGTGTGGACGGAGCGCATCGGCCCCAGCATTTT.

The chain recombines TRBV27 with TRBJ1-6; maybe TRBD1 (5 bases). The CDR3 runs 15 residues. Germline CDR1 reads MNHEY; CDR2 reads SMNVEV (reference sequence). The V end lost 3 bases, the J end lost 9 bases, and 15 bases lay between the germline ends. CDR3 in DNA: TGTGCCAGCAGTTTCGGCAGGGACCCCGGTTCACCCCTCCACTTT. Amino acid sequence: CASSFGRDPGSPLHF.

V and J are TRBV19 and TRBJ1-1; 7 bases fit TRBD1. V shed 5 bases, J shed 1 base, and the junction held 4 bases outside the gene matches. Germline assignment: CDR1 LNHDA and CDR2 SQIVND (reference sequence). The CDR3 sequence is 14 residues long. CDR3 sequence: CASSPRQGNTEAFF. In nucleotides, the CDR3 is TGTGCCAGTAGTCCCCGACAGGGGAACACTGAAGCTTTCTTT.

The genes are TRBV19 and TRBJ1-2, with D maybe TRBD1 (6 bases). V dropped 3 bases and J dropped 6 bases, with 11 bases sitting between them. This CDR3 is built from 13 residues. Germline V gene lookup returns CDR1 LNHDA and CDR2 SQIVND (reference sequence). In DNA form, the CDR3 reads TGTGCCAGTAGTATTGGCGGGGGCGATGGCTACACCTTC. This gives the protein CASSIGGGDGYTF.

This chain uses TRBV7-2 with TRBJ2-7; D uncertain. This CDR3 region has 15 residues. The V gene lost 2 bases and the J gene lost 3 bases, with 14 bases spanning the gap. Per the germline V gene, CDR1 is SGHTA and CDR2 is FQGNSA. The CDR3: CASSLSPTLFYEQYF. The DNA for the CDR3 is TGTGCCAGCAGCTTATCGCCCACATTATTCTACGAGCAGTACTTC.

The rearrangement joins TRBV21-1 to TRBJ2-7; TRBD1 is the table's D call, not checked against the DNA. TRBV21-1 is a listed pseudogene. The CDR3 length is 16 residues. The CDR3 loop reads CASSATRDRGSYEQYF. CDR3 DNA sequence: TGTGCCAGCAGCGCAACCCGGGACAGGGGCTCCTACGAGCAGTACTTC.

The chain uses TRBV6-5 and TRBJ1-5; D uncertain. Trimming cost V 7 bases and J 7 bases, with 14 bases left between them. Per germline, CDR1 MNHEY and CDR2 SVGAGI. The CDR3 contains 13 residues. The CDR3 coding sequence is TGTGCCAGCACCGCCGGGTCCGGACAGCCCCAGCATTTT. It encodes CASTAGSGQPQHF.

J is TRBJ2-3 and V is TRBV6-5; no firm D call. Germline V gene lookup returns CDR1 MNHEY and CDR2 SVGAGI. The CDR3 length is 16 residues. The V end was cut by 2 bases, the J end by 1 base, with 13 bases between. CDR3 sequence (DNA): TGTGCCAGCAGTTACGGTGGGTTGGCCCGCACAGATACGCAGTATTTT. Amino acid sequence: CASSYGGLARTDTQYF.

V gene TRBV5-4 combines with J gene TRBJ2-3; 12 bases fit TRBD2. V dropped 5 bases and J dropped 2; count of bases not matched to a gene: 12. CDR3 length: 18 amino acids. Per the germline V gene, CDR1 is SGHNT and CDR2 is YYREEE (reference sequence). The CDR3 here is CASRSIGLAGIYTDTQYF. The CDR3 nucleotides read TGTGCCAGCAGATCGATCGGACTAGCGGGGATATACACAGATACGCAGTATTTT.

The rearrangement uses TRBV5-5 and TRBJ2-5; maybe TRBD1 (6 bases). The CDR3 covers 14 residues. V was clipped by 4 bases and J by 3 bases, with 13 bases between them. Germline lookup yields CDR1 SGHKS and CDR2 YYEKEE (reference sequence). This CDR3 reads CASSIGTSKETQYF. CDR3 nucleotides: TGTGCCAGCAGCATAGGGACAAGCAAAGAGACCCAGTACTTC.

The chain links TRBV6-5 to TRBJ1-4; D gene ambiguous. Germline lookup yields CDR1 MNHEY and CDR2 SVGAGI. The V and J ends lost 1 base and 0 bases respectively, with 9 bases between them. This CDR3 has 16 amino acids. The CDR3 here is CASSYFYSATNEKLFF. The CDR3, as DNA: TGTGCCAGCAGTTACTTCTACAGTGCAACTAATGAAAAACTGTTTTTT.

The rearrangement joins TRBV30 to TRBJ2-1; D tentatively fits TRBD1 or TRBD2 (6 bases each). The length of the CDR3 is 15 residues. Germline assignment: CDR1 GTSNPN and CDR2 SVGIG (reference sequence). Trimming stripped 4 bases from V and 8 bases from J, with 21 bases between. CDR3 protein: CAWKGGIRLGYEQFF. The CDR3 DNA reads TGTGCCTGGAAGGGGGGCATAAGACTGGGATATGAGCAGTTCTTC.

The DNA of the CDR3 is TGTGCCAGCAGCTTCTACCAGGGGGCTACTAACTATGGCTACACCTTC. It is translated as CASSFYQGATNYGYTF. The chain combines TRBV7-2 with TRBJ1-2; TRBD1 matches at 8 bases. Germline V gene sequence: CDR1 SGHTA, CDR2 FQGNSA. V was clipped by 3 bases and J by 0 bases; unmatched bases: 6. The CDR3 has 16 residues. Based on the CDR3 plus reference TRBV7-2 and TRBJ1-2, the full variable domain is GAGVSQSPSNKVTEKGKDVELRCDPISGHTALYWYRQSLGQGLEFLIYFQGNSAPDKSGLPSDRFSAERTGGSVSTLTIQRTQQEDSAVYLCASSFYQGATNYGYTFGSGTRLTVV.

The genes are TRBV7-2 and TRBJ1-6; D gene uncertain. The V gene's germline CDR1 is SGHTA and CDR2 FQGNSA. This CDR3 has 14 amino acids. V was pared by 1 base and J by 7 bases, with 8 bases between. The CDR3 sequence: CASSLDVANSPLHF. DNA for the CDR3: TGTGCCAGCAGCTTAGATGTGGCAAATTCACCCCTCCACTTT.

The sample holds one count of this clone. The V call is TRBV6-5, the J call TRBJ2-7, with D uncertain. V was trimmed by 6 bases and J by 6 bases, leaving 12 bases between them. The CDR3 totals 12 residues. Germline V gene data show CDR1 as MNHEY and CDR2 as SVGAGI. CDR3 bases: TGTGCCAGCAGCTTCGGACCCTCCGAGCAGTACTTC. Translated, it gives CASSFGPSEQYF.

The chain carries TRBV7-8 and TRBJ2-7; D call uncertain. The V end was cut by 8 bases, the J end by 1 base, with 12 bases between. Germline V gives CDR1 SGHVS, CDR2 FQNEAQ. This CDR3 region has 13 residues. This CDR3 reads CASQPRASYEQYF. Here the CDR3 DNA reads TGTGCCAGCCAACCCCGGGCTTCCTACGAGCAGTACTTC.

The chain recombines TRBV29-1 with TRBJ2-7, with 8 bases fitting TRBD2. The CDR3 loop spans 12 amino acids. Germline-derived CDR1 and CDR2 are SQVTM and ANQGSEA. With V trimmed by 4 bases and J by 5 bases, 4 bases remained unmatched. CDR3 coding DNA: TGCAGCGTTGGGGCGGGGGGCGACGAGCAGTACTTC. The encoded protein is CSVGAGGDEQYF.

V is TRBV6-4 and J is TRBJ2-2; 9 positions match TRBD1. Germline trimming cut 6 bases from V and 7 bases from J; bases unmatched to any gene: 9. Germline values: CDR1 MRHNA, CDR2 SNTAGT. The CDR3 is 15 residues long. CDR3 sequence reads: CASRIKGQGIGELFF. In DNA, the CDR3 is TGTGCCAGCAGAATTAAGGGACAGGGAATCGGGGAGCTGTTTTTT.

The genes are TRBV4-1 and TRBJ2-5, with a possible D match to TRBD2 (6 bases). V was clipped by 3 bases and J by 9 bases, with 14 bases between them. Germline V gives CDR1 MGHRA, CDR2 YSYEKL. The CDR3 contains 13 residues. DNA for the CDR3: TGCGCCAGCAGCCATCGGGACTCCCCAGCCCAGTACTTC. Translated: CASSHRDSPAQYF.